One T cell receptor beta chain is described in this entry. Its antigen is as yet unknown. This may be a read error: a much more frequent sequence differs by one nucleotide. MiXCR reprocessed the PCR reads for TCRdb. The table includes roughly 55,000 clones, around 15% detected once. Trimming removed 1 base from V and 5 bases from J, with 5 bases in between. CDR3 size: 12 residues. CDR1 is SGHRS, CDR2 YFSETQ, per germline. Patients underwent thyroid surgery, and none had received any treatment before it. This entry belongs to a study of metastatic and nonmetastatic thyroid tumors. Turning to the study itself: Peripheral blood and tumor or nodule samples from malignant and benign thyroid patients were compared. Regarding the study as a whole: Relative to benign nodules, malignant thyroid tumors were reportedly characterized by significantly elevated TCR beta diversity in blood and tumor.

The sequencing sample was made of blood. The V and J genes are TRBV5-1 and TRBJ2-3; D is ambiguous. The source of this sequence is a male donor with papillary thyroid cancer or a benign thyroid nodule (not recorded which). Some clones in this sample may be carry-over from other donors' samples. This chain's CDR3 is CASSLYQDTQYF. The CDR3 DNA reads as TGCGCCAGCAGCTTGTACCAAGATACGCAGTATTTT.